This TCR beta chain was found in a study of blood T cell repertoires in COVID-19. Per the original methods: Amplification from reference gene primers served as the basis for estimated nucleated cell counts. The repertoire was sequenced with immunoSEQ multiplex PCR; TCRdb's copy has only in-frame clones and lacks some. That table supplies the V and J calls and clone size; D and trimming were determined from the DNA. The table records 200,000 to 250,000 clones, 88% of them present only once. V lost 10 bases and J lost 1, with 19 bases in between. The CDR3 has 15 residues. CDR1 and CDR2 from the germline V gene are LNHDA and SQIVND (reference sequence).

The sample consisted of peripheral blood. The sequence was collected from a woman in her fifties or sixties with acute or convalescent COVID-19. The V and J genes are TRBV19 and TRBJ1-1, with D possibly matching TRBD1 (6 bases). In nucleotides, the CDR3 is TGTGCCACCTCTATGTTCGGGGGGCCGAACACTGAAGCTTTCTTT. It yields the protein CATSMFGGPNTEAFF.